The source of this TCR beta chain is a study of human versus mouse CDR3 diversity and MHC coevolution. Turning to the study itself: Reported immunoSEQ sensitivity was one in 200,000 T cells, with reduced amplification bias.

Findings and limits, study-wide: By iCHAO1, human TCR beta clonotypes numbered about 1.5 million, the most. The lowest clonal inequality scores came from two of three human donors.

This CDR3 contains 15 residues. CDR1 and CDR2 (germline): GTSNPN, SVGIG (reference sequence). Trimming at V came to 5 bases and at J to 1 base, leaving 10 bases not matched to a gene. TCRdb's copy holds only in-frame clones and misses some; the assay was immunoSEQ multiplex PCR. The sample contains about 77,000 clones, 85% to 95% of which appear only once. On this clone itself: Its antigen is still unknown.

This TCR derives from a person aged 25-75 years in good health. The chain is built from TRBV30 and TRBJ2-5, with 7 bases identical to TRBD2. Specimen: naive CD4+ T cells from blood. Subset specified: CD45RO-negative CD62L-positive naive CD4 T cells. The CDR3 DNA follows: TGTGCCTGGGTCCCCCGCGGGAGACCCCAAGAGACCCAGTACTTC. Amino acids: CAWVPRGRPQETQYF.